The 21 T cell receptor beta chains in this list originate from one sample, sequenced in a study of blood T cells in healthy people across ages. A second PCR, run for roughly 7 to 12 cycles, used a sample-barcoded 5' primer plus a J-beta primer mix. TCRdb re-called the 5' RACE reads with MiXCR, one entry per CDR3 protein. The sample consists of roughly 1.7 million distinct CDR3 sequences, roughly 32% of them appearing once. Sequenced material: blood. These TCRs come from a woman in her 30s in good health.

The V gene is TRBV5-1, the J gene TRBJ1-1; D is unclear. Germline-derived CDR1 and CDR2 are SGHRS and YFSETQ. The V end lost 0 bases, the J end lost 1 base, and 10 bases lay between the germline ends. CDR3 length equals 15 residues. The CDR3 loop reads CASSLDSGTNTEAFF. CDR3 nucleotide sequence: TGCGCCAGCAGCTTGGACTCAGGAACGAACACTGAAGCTTTCTTT.

The genes are TRBV15 and TRBJ2-3, with D uncertain. The CDR3 runs 16 residues. Trimming took 5 bases from V and 4 from J, leaving 19 bases between them. Per germline, CDR1 LNHNV and CDR2 YYDKDF (reference sequence). CDR3 sequence: CATSRPRAVGADTQYF. CDR3 nucleotides: TGTGCCACCAGCCGCCCAAGGGCTGTTGGCGCAGATACGCAGTATTTT.

The rearrangement joins TRBV28 to TRBJ2-1, with D possibly matching TRBD2 (5 bases). Between the trimmed V and J ends, which lost 3 bases and 4 bases, there was a span of 16 bases. In germline, CDR1 is MDHEN, CDR2 SYDVKM. CDR3 size: 16 residues. The DNA of the CDR3 is TGTGCCAGCAGTTTTTTCTTGAGCGGATCTTACAATGAGCAGTTCTTC. This translates into CASSFFLSGSYNEQFF. The variable domain in full, completed from reference TRBV28 and TRBJ2-1, reads DVKVTQSSRYLVKRTGEKVFLECVQDMDHENMFWYRQDPGLGLRLIYFSYDVKMKEKGDIPEGYSVSREKKERFSLILESASTNQTSMYLCASSFFLSGSYNEQFFGPGTRLTVL.

The chain recombines TRBV7-9 with TRBJ2-3; 9 positions agree with TRBD2. The V segment lost 3 bases and the J segment 2 bases; nucleotides outside the gene matches: 9. This CDR3 has 17 residues. CDR1 is SEHNR, CDR2 FQNEAQ, per germline (reference sequence). The CDR3 bases are TGTGCCAGCAGCTTGGGGCTAGCGGGGAGGGTCACAGATACGCAGTATTTT. Its protein product is CASSLGLAGRVTDTQYF.

This rearrangement joins TRBV12-3 or TRBV12-4 to TRBJ1-6, with D maybe TRBD1 (5 bases). V dropped 1 base and J dropped 10 bases, with 14 bases sitting between them. CDR3 length equals 15 residues. In DNA, the CDR3 is TGTGCCAGCAGTTTAGGTGGCCTTAGGGACTCACCCCTCCACTTT. Protein sequence: CASSLGGLRDSPLHF.

This clonotype was detected only a few times. The rearrangement links TRBV20-1 to TRBJ2-7, with 7 bases identical to TRBD2. Germline values: CDR1 DFQATT, CDR2 SNEGSKA (reference sequence). The J segment lost 5 bases and the V segment lost 5 bases, leaving 6 bases of the junction unmatched. CDR3 size: 12 residues. The CDR3: CSASTSSDEQYF. The CDR3 coding sequence is TGCAGTGCTTCGACTAGCTCTGACGAGCAGTACTTC.

The genes are TRBV18 and TRBJ1-5; D is unclear. The CDR3 spans 14 residues. CDR1 is KGHSH and CDR2 is LQKENI in the germline V gene. Deletions cut 5 bases from V and 0 bases from J, with 8 bases between. The CDR3 region has the DNA TGTGCCAGCTCAGGTTTAAATAGCAATCAGCCCCAGCATTTT. Translated: CASSGLNSNQPQHF.

In its sample, this clonotype was seen a few times. The chain couples TRBV6-2 or TRBV6-3 to TRBJ2-1; D may match TRBD1 or TRBD2 (5 bases each). V was cut by 2 bases and J by 3 bases, with 11 bases left in between. Looked up from germline, CDR1 is MNHEY and CDR2 is SVGEGT. The CDR3 sequence is 15 residues long. The CDR3 is CASSYRGPNYNEQFF. As DNA, the CDR3 is TGTGCCAGCAGTTACCGGGGCCCGAACTACAATGAGCAGTTCTTC.

The V and J genes are TRBV13 and TRBJ2-7, with 11 bases lining up with TRBD2. The CDR3 spans 15 residues. Germline V gives CDR1 PRHDT, CDR2 FYEKMQ (reference sequence). The trim removed 7 bases at V and 1 base at J, leaving 6 bases unmatched. CDR3 amino acids: CASNRLAGMSYEQYF. The DNA for the CDR3 is TGTGCCAGCAACCGACTAGCGGGGATGTCCTACGAGCAGTACTTC.

The chain recombines TRBV7-2 with TRBJ1-6; weak D call: TRBD1 (5 bases). CDR3 length: 14 residues. V was clipped by 7 bases and J by 16 bases, with 23 bases between them. Germline V lookup: CDR1 SGHTA, CDR2 FQGNSA. The CDR3 nucleotides are TGTGCCAGCAACCCAGCGGGGACTTTAGTATCTCTCCACTTT. Its protein is CASNPAGTLVSLHF.

This clonotype has just a few counts. V and J are TRBV20-1 and TRBJ2-1, with 9 bases lining up with TRBD1. The junction had 8 bases not matched to a gene; V was cut back by 5 bases and J by 3 bases. CDR1 and CDR2 from the germline V gene are DFQATT and SNEGSKA (reference sequence). The CDR3 is made up of 15 amino acids. CDR3: CSAVPGDRDYNEQFF. As DNA, the CDR3 is TGCAGTGCTGTCCCCGGGGACAGGGACTACAATGAGCAGTTCTTC.

The CDR3 protein is CSAPQGGKQFF. DNA for the CDR3: TGCAGTGCGCCGCAAGGGGGGAAGCAGTTCTTC. The V gene is TRBV20-1, the J gene TRBJ2-1; the D gene could be TRBD1 or TRBD2 (6 bases each). Germline CDR1 and CDR2: DFQATT and SNEGSKA (reference sequence). Deletions cut 6 bases from V and 11 bases from J, with 14 bases between. The CDR3 is made up of 11 amino acids.

This clonotype was counted a single time. The gene calls are TRBV28 and TRBJ1-5, with no clear D. From germline, CDR1 is MDHEN and CDR2 SYDVKM. Trimming removed 6 bases at V and 5 bases at J, with 14 bases between. The CDR3 runs 14 residues. The CDR3 here is CASREDRTYQPQHF. DNA of the CDR3: TGTGCCAGCAGGGAGGACCGAACCTATCAGCCCCAGCATTTT.

This clonotype has more than one count but fewer than ten. CDR3 in amino acids: CASSLQIDRGRIHEQYF. In nucleotides, the CDR3 is TGTGCCAGCAGCCTTCAGATAGACAGGGGGCGCATCCACGAGCAGTACTTC. This chain connects TRBV13 to TRBJ2-7; the match to TRBD1 covers 10 bases. The length of the CDR3 is 17 residues. J gave up 5 bases and V 5 bases, and 15 bases lay outside the gene matches. Germline V gives CDR1 PRHDT, CDR2 FYEKMQ (reference sequence).

Notes on this clonotype: The junction and the germline gene differ at one end; a read error may be behind it. This sequence joins TRBV11-2 and TRBJ2-3; 9 positions agree with TRBD2. This CDR3 has 13 residues. Germline V gene data show CDR1 as SGHAT and CDR2 as FQNNGV. CDR3 in amino acids: CVSSLGIQRGEYF. In DNA, the CDR3 is TGTGTCAGCAGCTTAGGGATCCAGCGGGGGGAGTATTTT. The full variable domain, with the rest looked up from reference TRBV11-2 and TRBJ2-3, is EAGVAQSPRYKIIEKRQSVAFWCNPISGHATLYWYQQILGQGPKLLIQFQNNGVVDDSQLPKDRFSAERLKGVDSTLKIQPAKLEDSAVYLCVSSLGIQRGEYFGPGTRLTVL.

The chain carries TRBV28 and TRBJ2-7, with D possibly TRBD2 on 6 matching bases. This CDR3 is built from 16 residues. Germline V gene sequence: CDR1 MDHEN, CDR2 SYDVKM. The ends were cut back, 4 bases at V and 0 bases at J, with 16 bases in the middle. The CDR3, as DNA: TGTGCCAGCAGTTGGGGTGTCTCGGGGGACTCCTACGAGCAGTACTTC. Encoded protein: CASSWGVSGDSYEQYF.

Points on this clonotype: The junction differs from germline at one of its ends, possibly a read error. The CDR3 bases are TGCGCCAGCAGCCACATGGAGACTGTAGCTTTCTTT. Its protein product is CASSHMETVAFF. This chain connects TRBV4-1 to TRBJ1-1; D not resolved. This CDR3 contains 12 residues. Germline V gives CDR1 MGHRA, CDR2 YSYEKL.

This sequence joins TRBV27 and TRBJ1-1; TRBD1 matches 7 bases. With 3 bases clipped from V and 6 bases from J, the junction kept 7 bases outside the gene matches. Germline CDR1 reads MNHEY; CDR2 reads SMNVEV (reference sequence). The CDR3 runs 14 residues. This CDR3 is CASSFPGGKSEAFF. CDR3 DNA: TGTGCCAGCAGTTTCCCAGGGGGGAAGTCTGAAGCTTTCTTT.

The rearrangement joins TRBV20-1 to TRBJ1-5; no firm D call. Germline V gene data show CDR1 as DFQATT and CDR2 as SNEGSKA (reference sequence). This CDR3 region has 15 residues. Trimming shortened V by 5 bases and J by 2 bases, and 16 bases separated the two germline ends. CDR3: CSAPAASARNQPQHF. The CDR3, as DNA: TGCAGTGCTCCCGCCGCGTCGGCGCGCAATCAGCCCCAGCATTTT.

This clonotype has just a few counts. The CDR3 sequence: CASSSGQGDQQPQHF. The CDR3 nucleotides are TGTGCCAGCAGTTCCGGACAGGGGGACCAACAGCCCCAGCATTTT. The chain carries TRBV12-3 or TRBV12-4 and TRBJ1-5; 10 bases match TRBD1. V lost 4 bases and J lost 7; bases outside the gene matches: 7. The CDR3 sequence is 15 residues long.

In the case of this clonotype: The junction does not match germline at one end; this may be a read error. This sequence joins TRBV6-1 and TRBJ2-3; possible D gene TRBD2, 7 bases. Germline V lookup: CDR1 MNHNS, CDR2 SASEGT. The CDR3 sequence is 15 residues long. The CDR3 loop is CASTERGGGPDTQYF. The DNA for the CDR3 is TGTGCCAGCACTGAACGGGGAGGGGGGCCAGATACGCAGTATTTT.